The 17 T cell receptor beta chains below all came from one sample that was sequenced in a study of identical twins. Each CDR3 protein is one row after TCRdb ran MiXCR on the 5' RACE reads. The sample has around 680,000 distinct CDR3 sequences, 8% to 9% seen once; the top ten hold 0.85% to 1%. The same sample was also used in a study of yellow fever vaccine responses in identical twins.

Sequencing was carried out using PBMCs. The origin of the receptors is a woman aged 18-29 years in good health.

The J gene is TRBJ2-2, the V gene TRBV18; 7 bases line up with TRBD2. The V gene end was trimmed by 5 bases and the J gene end by 1 base; junction bases not matched to a gene: 4. This CDR3 has 15 residues. Germline V gene lookup returns CDR1 KGHSH and CDR2 LQKENI. Here the CDR3 reads CASSNLAVNTGELFF. The CDR3, as DNA: TGTGCCAGCTCAAATCTAGCGGTGAACACCGGGGAGCTGTTTTTT.

This clonotype was counted a few times. The V and J genes are TRBV29-1 and TRBJ2-2; 12 nucleotides line up with TRBD2. With V trimmed by 5 bases and J by 6 bases, 7 bases remained unmatched. Germline V lookup: CDR1 SQVTM, CDR2 ANQGSEA. This CDR3 region has 15 residues. This CDR3 is CSVFGLAGRSGELFF. In nucleotides, the CDR3 is TGCAGCGTTTTCGGACTAGCGGGAAGGTCCGGGGAGCTGTTTTTT.

This clonotype was observed many times. The rearrangement uses TRBV27 and TRBJ2-2; 10 nucleotides align to TRBD2. Looked up from germline, CDR1 is MNHEY and CDR2 is SMNVEV (reference sequence). J was trimmed by 6 bases and V by 8 bases; bases with no gene match: 6. The CDR3 has 14 residues. The CDR3 loop is CASSGTSDPGELFF. The CDR3 DNA sequence: TGTGCCAGCTCCGGGACTAGCGACCCCGGGGAGCTGTTTTTT.

This chain joins TRBV20-1 and TRBJ2-7; D is ambiguous. The germline CDR1 and CDR2 sequences are DFQATT and SNEGSKA (reference sequence). V was pared by 1 base and J by 0 bases, with 10 bases between. The CDR3 is made up of 14 amino acids. CDR3 sequence (DNA): TGCAGTGCTAGAGGTCCTCTGAGCTCCTACGAGCAGTACTTC. It yields the protein CSARGPLSSYEQYF.

The table lists this clonotype with many counts. The chain carries TRBV24-1 and TRBJ2-1, with TRBD2 matching 13 bases. This CDR3 contains 18 residues. V was pared by 4 bases and J by 7 bases, with 12 bases of the junction left unmatched. CDR1 KGHDR and CDR2 SFDVKD come from the germline V gene. In DNA form, the CDR3 reads TGTGCCACCAGTGACGCTGCACTAGCGGGAGGGGTACGGAATGAGCAGTTCTTC. Amino acid sequence: CATSDAALAGGVRNEQFF.

The gene calls are TRBV6-4 and TRBJ2-7; D is tentatively TRBD1 or TRBD2 (5 bases each). This CDR3 is built from 14 residues. Germline CDR1 and CDR2: MRHNA and SNTAGT. The V and J ends lost 9 bases and 1 base respectively, with 16 bases between them. The CDR3 sequence is CARLEGPRSYEQYF. The CDR3 DNA reads as TGTGCCAGGCTAGAGGGACCCAGGTCCTACGAGCAGTACTTC.

This chain links TRBV7-2 with TRBJ2-1; the D is unclear. This CDR3 comprises 12 residues. With 2 bases removed from V and 10 bases from J, the gap between germline ends came to 9 bases. Germline lookup yields CDR1 SGHTA and CDR2 FQGNSA. The CDR3 protein is CASSLLAPEQFF. In nucleotides, the CDR3 is TGTGCCAGCAGCTTATTAGCCCCCGAGCAGTTCTTC.

This clonotype appeared a few times. Here the CDR3 reads CASSLGPDPNTEAFF. CDR3 sequence (DNA): TGTGCCAGCAGCTTGGGGCCGGACCCGAACACTGAAGCTTTCTTT. The V call is TRBV5-4, the J call TRBJ1-1, with unresolved D. V lost 0 bases and J 1 base, leaving 10 bases between the germline ends. Germline-derived CDR1 and CDR2 are SGHNT and YYREEE (reference sequence). The CDR3 length is 15 residues.

The genes are TRBV10-3 and TRBJ2-1; TRBD2 matches 9 bases. V shed 3 bases and J 7 bases; nucleotides not matched to a gene: 7. Germline V gene sequence: CDR1 ENHRY, CDR2 SYGVKD. CDR3 length: 15 residues. CDR3 protein: CAISDGAGGTNEQFF. CDR3 coding DNA: TGTGCCATCAGTGATGGGGCGGGAGGGACGAATGAGCAGTTCTTC.

A note on this clonotype: The junction differs from germline at one of its ends, possibly a read error. DNA for the CDR3: TGTGCCAGTAGTCCTAGGACAGAAGATATAAGGATCTTC. Its translation is CASSPRTEDIRIF. V is TRBV19 and J is TRBJ2-1, with a weak D call TRBD1 (6 bases). This CDR3 is 13 amino acids long. CDR1 and CDR2 from the germline V gene are LNHDA and SQIVND (reference sequence). Filled out from reference TRBV19 and TRBJ2-1, the complete variable domain reads DGGITQSPKYLFRKEGQNVTLSCEQNLNHDAMYWYRQDPGQGLRLIYYSQIVNDFQKGDIAEGYSVSREKKESFPLTVTSAQKNPTAFYLCASSPRTEDIRIFGPGTRLTVL.

The chain combines TRBV5-1 with TRBJ2-2; D possibly corresponds to TRBD2 (6 bases). The CDR3 has 15 amino acids. Germline lookup yields CDR1 SGHRS and CDR2 YFSETQ. With 5 bases removed from V and 3 bases from J, the gap between germline ends came to 14 bases. CDR3 sequence (DNA): TGCGCCAGCAGGAGGGCTAGCGTAGACACCGGGGAGCTGTTTTTT. Translating gives CASRRASVDTGELFF.

This clonotype was detected only a few times. The J gene is TRBJ2-3, the V gene TRBV27; TRBD2 agrees at 9 bases. The CDR3 loop spans 17 amino acids. With 3 bases clipped from V and 3 bases from J, the junction kept 10 bases outside the gene matches. In germline, CDR1 is MNHEY, CDR2 SMNVEV (reference sequence). In DNA, the CDR3 is TGTGCCAGCAGTTTGGGCGGGAGGGCCTTTGGGACAGATACGCAGTATTTT. It specifies CASSLGGRAFGTDTQYF.

This clonotype was recorded a few times. The chain joins TRBV10-3 to TRBJ2-1, with 7 positions matching TRBD2. This CDR3 is built from 13 residues. CDR1 is ENHRY and CDR2 is SYGVKD in the germline V gene. Trimming cost V 0 bases and J 9 bases; bases outside gene matches: 2. The DNA of the CDR3 is TGTGCCATCAGTGAGTCAGCGGGGATTGAGCAGTTCTTC. Translating gives CAISESAGIEQFF.

This rearrangement joins TRBV12-3 or TRBV12-4 to TRBJ2-6; D not certain. The V end was cut by 3 bases, the J end by 5 bases, with 5 bases between. The CDR3 spans 13 residues. For the CDR3, the DNA is TGTGCCAGCAGTTTCGGGTGGGCCAACGTCCTGACTTTC. Translation: CASSFGWANVLTF.

The DNA of the CDR3 is TGCGCCAGCAGCTTGGGACAGGGGTACTTC. Encoded protein: CASSLGQGYF. The chain employs TRBV5-1 and TRBJ2-4; TRBD1 matches 7 bases. The CDR3 is 10 residues long. CDR1 and CDR2 (germline): SGHRS, YFSETQ. Germline trimming cut 0 bases from V and 15 bases from J; bases unmatched to any gene: 0.

Ten or more counts support this clonotype. The rearrangement uses TRBV7-8 and TRBJ2-5; D not certain. Germline V CDR1 and CDR2: SGHVS, FQNEAQ. The germline V and J ends were trimmed by 1 base and 5 bases, with 14 bases remaining between them. The CDR3 has 15 amino acids. Here the CDR3 reads CASSLEAGGGETQYF. The CDR3 bases are TGTGCCAGCAGCTTAGAAGCTGGTGGTGGGGAGACCCAGTACTTC.

The sample holds many counts of this clonotype. V is TRBV7-2 and J is TRBJ2-3; the match to TRBD1 covers 10 bases. With 3 bases clipped from V and 5 bases from J, the junction kept 5 bases outside the gene matches. The CDR3 loop spans 15 amino acids. Germline CDR1 reads SGHTA; CDR2 reads FQGNSA. Here the CDR3 reads CASSFDRGQKDTQYF. The CDR3 region has the DNA TGTGCCAGCAGCTTCGACAGGGGGCAGAAAGATACGCAGTATTTT.